This T cell receptor beta chain was retrieved from a study of Ad26.COV2.S vaccination and SARS-CoV-2 variants. V lost 2 bases and J lost 5, with 15 bases in between. The CDR3 has 15 amino acids. Germline-derived CDR1 and CDR2 are SNHLY and FYNNEI. The treatment here: approximately 18 received Ad26.COV2.S at low or high dose, single or two shots; 5 received placebo; per-sample allocation not given. Samples came from day 63 after the first vaccine or placebo injection. Using immunoSEQ multiplex PCR, the repertoire was profiled, and TCRdb retains in-frame clones only, with some absent. Of around 400,000 clones listed, 83% are singletons.

This chain links TRBV2 with TRBJ2-5; D ambiguous. This clonotype originated in a person aged 18-65 years who received the Ad26.COV2.S COVID-19 vaccine or a placebo. The sequenced sample was peripheral blood, obtained in a trial of Ad26.COV2.S vaccine versus placebo. The chain's CDR3 is CASSEFPSSWETQYF. The CDR3 DNA reads TGTGCCAGCAGTGAATTCCCTAGTTCTTGGGAGACCCAGTACTTC.